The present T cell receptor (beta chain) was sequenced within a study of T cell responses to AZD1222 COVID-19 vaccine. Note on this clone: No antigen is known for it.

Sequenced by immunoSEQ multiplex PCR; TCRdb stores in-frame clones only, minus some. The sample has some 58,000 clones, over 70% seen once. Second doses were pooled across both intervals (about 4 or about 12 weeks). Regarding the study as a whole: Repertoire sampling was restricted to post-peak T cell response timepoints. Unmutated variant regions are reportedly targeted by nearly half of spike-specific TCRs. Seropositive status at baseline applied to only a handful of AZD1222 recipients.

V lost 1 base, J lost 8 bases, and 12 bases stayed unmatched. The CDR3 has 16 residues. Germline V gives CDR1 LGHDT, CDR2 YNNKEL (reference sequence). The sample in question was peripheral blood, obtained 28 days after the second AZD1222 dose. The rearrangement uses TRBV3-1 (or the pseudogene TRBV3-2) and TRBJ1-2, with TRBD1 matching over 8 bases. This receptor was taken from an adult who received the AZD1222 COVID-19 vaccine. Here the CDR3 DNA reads TGTGCCAGCAGCCAAGCTTTGGGGCAGGGGGCAAGCGGCTACACCTTC. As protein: CASSQALGQGASGYTF.